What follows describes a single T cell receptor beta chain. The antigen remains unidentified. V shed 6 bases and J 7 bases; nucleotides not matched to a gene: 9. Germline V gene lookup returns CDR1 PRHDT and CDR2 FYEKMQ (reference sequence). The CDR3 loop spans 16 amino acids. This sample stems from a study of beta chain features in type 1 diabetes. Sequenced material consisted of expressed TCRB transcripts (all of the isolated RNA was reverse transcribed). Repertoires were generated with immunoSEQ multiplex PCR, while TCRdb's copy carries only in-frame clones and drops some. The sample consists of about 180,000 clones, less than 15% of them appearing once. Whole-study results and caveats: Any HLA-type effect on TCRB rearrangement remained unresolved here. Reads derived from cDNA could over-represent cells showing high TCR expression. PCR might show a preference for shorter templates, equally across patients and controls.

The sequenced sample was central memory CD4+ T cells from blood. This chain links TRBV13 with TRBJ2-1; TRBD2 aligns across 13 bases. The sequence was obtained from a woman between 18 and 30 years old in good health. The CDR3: CASRLMTSGRKNEQFF. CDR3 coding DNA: TGTGCCAGCAGGCTGATGACTAGCGGGAGGAAGAATGAGCAGTTCTTC.